This TCR beta chain was obtained from a study of blood T cell repertoires in COVID-19. This CDR3 comprises 15 residues. The V end lost 1 base, the J end lost 4 bases, and 15 bases lay between the germline ends. Per the germline V gene, CDR1 is SGHRS and CDR2 is YFSETQ. Method: immunoSEQ multiplex PCR; TCRdb's copy keeps in-frame clones and lacks some. The table records roughly 210,000 clones, 80% to 90% of them present only once. This TCR was recovered from a man under 40 in a cohort exposed to, infected with or recovered from COVID-19 (not recorded which). V is TRBV5-1 and J is TRBJ2-7, with D possibly being TRBD1 (5 bases). Sample: PBMCs or T cells enriched from blood (not recorded which). Written as DNA, the CDR3 is TGCGCCAGCAGCTTGTCGGCAGGGAAGAGGTACGAGCAGTACTTC. This encodes CASSLSAGKRYEQYF.